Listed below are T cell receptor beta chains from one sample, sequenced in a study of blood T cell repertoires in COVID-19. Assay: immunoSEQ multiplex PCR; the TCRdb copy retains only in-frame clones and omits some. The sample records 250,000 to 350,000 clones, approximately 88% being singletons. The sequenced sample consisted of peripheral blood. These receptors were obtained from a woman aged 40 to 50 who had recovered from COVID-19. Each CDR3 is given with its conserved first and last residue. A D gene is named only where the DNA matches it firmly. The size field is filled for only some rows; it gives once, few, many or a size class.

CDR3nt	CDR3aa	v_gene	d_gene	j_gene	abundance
TGCAGCGTCGACACCTCGAACACCGGGGAGCTGTTTTTT	CSVDTSNTGELFF	TRBV29-1	NA	TRBJ2-2	NA
TGTGCCAGCGGACTAGCGGGAGGAACCGGGGAGCTGTTTTTT	CASGLAGGTGELFF	TRBV2	TRBD2	TRBJ2-2	NA
TGTGCCAGCAGCCAGGCGGGCGGGAGCAGAGAGCAGTACTTC	CASSQAGGSREQYF	TRBV3-1/TRBV3-2	TRBD2	TRBJ2-7	many
TGCGCCAGCAGCCAAACAGGGGACACTGAAGCTTTCTTT	CASSQTGDTEAFF	TRBV5-1	TRBD1	TRBJ1-1	NA
TGCGCCAGCAGCTTGGGACAGGGCGCAATTAACTATGGCTACACCTTC	CASSLGQGAINYGYTF	TRBV5-1	TRBD1	TRBJ1-2	NA
TGTGCCATCAGCCGGGCAGCGGGAGGCTCTCAAGAGACCCAGTACTTC	CAISRAAGGSQETQYF	TRBV10-3	TRBD2	TRBJ2-5	NA
TGTGCCAGCAGTTACCAACATGGGGACAGCACCTACGAGCAGTACTTC	CASSYQHGDSTYEQYF	TRBV28	TRBD1	TRBJ2-7	NA
TGTGCCAGCACCCTATCGCAGGGGCCCTACGAGCAGTACTTC	CASTLSQGPYEQYF	TRBV5-4	NA	TRBJ2-7	NA
TGTGCCAGCAGCTGGGGGGGTGGCGCGAACACCGGGGAGCTGTTTTTT	CASSWGGGANTGELFF	TRBV5-6	TRBD2	TRBJ2-2	NA
TGCGCCAGCAGCCAAGACGGGATCGGGGAGCTGTTTTTT	CASSQDGIGELFF	TRBV4-1	NA	TRBJ2-2	NA
TGTGCCAGCAGCCAAGATGGCAATTACAATGAGCAGTTCTTC	CASSQDGNYNEQFF	TRBV14	NA	TRBJ2-1	NA
TGCAGCGTTAGAGCGGATACTGAAGCTTTCTTT	CSVRADTEAFF	TRBV29-1	NA	TRBJ1-1	NA
TGTGCCAGTAGTACTTGGGGCCAGCATAATGAGCAGTTCTTC	CASSTWGQHNEQFF	TRBV19	NA	TRBJ2-1	NA
TGTGCCTGGGACAGGGCGAACACCGGGGAGCTGTTTTTT	CAWDRANTGELFF	TRBV30	TRBD1	TRBJ2-2	NA
TGTGCCAGCAGCCCCCTGACAGGTACCAGAGGGACCCAGTACTTC	CASSPLTGTRGTQYF	TRBV5-6	NA	TRBJ2-5	NA
TGTGCCATCAGTGATGGCCTAGCGGGAGGGTACAATGAGCAGTTCTTC	CAISDGLAGGYNEQFF	TRBV10-3	TRBD2	TRBJ2-1	NA
TGTGCCAGCAGCGCAAATAGCGGGAGCTTCTACGAGCAGTACTTC	CASSANSGSFYEQYF	TRBV7-6	TRBD2	TRBJ2-7	NA
TGTGCCAGCAGTTTAGTCAGCCAAGAGACCCAGTACTTC	CASSLVSQETQYF	TRBV28	NA	TRBJ2-5	NA
TGTGCCAGTAGTATGCGGTCAGATACGCAGTATTTT	CASSMRSDTQYF	TRBV19	NA	TRBJ2-3	NA
TGTGCCAGCAGCTACCGGACAGGAACGGCTAATGAAAAACTGTTTTTT	CASSYRTGTANEKLFF	TRBV5-8	TRBD1	TRBJ1-4	once
TGTGCCAGCAGCCTATCCTGGCGGGAGGGATACGAGCAGTACTTC	CASSLSWREGYEQYF	TRBV9	TRBD2	TRBJ2-7	NA
TGTGCCAGCAGTTCCCAAACAGGGGGCACTGAAGCTTTCTTT	CASSSQTGGTEAFF	TRBV28	TRBD1	TRBJ1-1	once
TGTGCCAGTAGTTTCGATACGGGGGGTCCGGACACCATATATTTT	CASSFDTGGPDTIYF	TRBV19	NA	TRBJ1-3	NA
TGTGCCAGCAGCCAAGTTCTAGCGGGATATTTAGATACGCAGTATTTT	CASSQVLAGYLDTQYF	TRBV4-2	TRBD2	TRBJ2-3	NA
TGTGCCAGCAGTTTTTCGTCGGATACGCAGTATTTT	CASSFSSDTQYF	TRBV12-3/TRBV12-4	NA	TRBJ2-3	NA
TGTGCCAGTAGTATAGAGGGCCGGGCAGGGGAAGGGAGGGAGCATTTT	CASSIEGRAGEGREHF	TRBV19	NA	TRBJ1-5	NA
TGTGCCAGCAGTTTAGGCCGCGCCAGGGAGGTTGAGACCCAGTACTTC	CASSLGRAREVETQYF	TRBV28	NA	TRBJ2-5	NA
TGTGCCAGCAGCGATACCACTTACGAGCAGTACTTC	CASSDTTYEQYF	TRBV11-2	NA	TRBJ2-7	NA
TGTGCCAGCTCACCGGACTCGCCGCGGGAGACCCAGTACTTC	CASSPDSPRETQYF	TRBV18	NA	TRBJ2-5	NA
TGTGCCAGCAGCAAAGCCGGACAGGGGAGCTCCTACAATGAGCAGTTCTTC	CASSKAGQGSSYNEQFF	TRBV21-1	NA	TRBJ2-1	NA
TGTGCCTGGAGTGGACGGCTAGCGGGAGCCTACGAGCAGTACTTC	CAWSGRLAGAYEQYF	TRBV30	TRBD2	TRBJ2-7	NA
TGTGCCAGCAGCTCCGCGGGGGCGAATTCACCCCTCCACTTT	CASSSAGANSPLHF	TRBV7-9	NA	TRBJ1-6	once
TGTGCCAGCAAGGAGGGCGGGCGTCCAGATACGCAGTATTTT	CASKEGGRPDTQYF	TRBV2	NA	TRBJ2-3	NA
TGTGCCAGCAGCCGAAACAGGGGAACTAATGAAAAACTGTTTTTT	CASSRNRGTNEKLFF	TRBV7-9	TRBD1	TRBJ1-4	NA
TGTGCCAGCAGCCGGGAAGGGCTCGAGCAGTACTTC	CASSREGLEQYF	TRBV28	NA	TRBJ2-7	NA
TGTGCCTGGAGTGTAACGGGGAGCCATCAGCCCCAGCATTTT	CAWSVTGSHQPQHF	TRBV30	NA	TRBJ1-5	NA